The 18 T cell receptor beta chains below all came from one sample that was sequenced in a study of beta chain features in type 1 diabetes listed by TCRdb under 2018. Receptors were amplified or captured by the immunoSEQ multiplex PCR assay. All of the isolated RNA was reverse transcribed with the High Capacity cDNA Reverse Transcription Kit, so expressed TCRB transcripts were sequenced. TCRdb obtained this table from immuneACCESS and retained in-frame rearrangements with V and J assigned. These tables miss some clones; where compared with another copy, unresolved V genes account for less than half of the shortfall, and the remainder is unexplained. Present in this sample are about 180,000 clones, about an eighth of which were seen just once. The ten largest clones take up approximately 0.62% of the sample. The material sequenced was central memory CD4+ T cells from blood. Source of these receptors: a woman younger than 30 in good health.

This clone was detected only a few times. The V gene is TRBV5-1, the J gene TRBJ2-3; D not certain. This CDR3 is built from 13 residues. V was shortened by 0 bases and J by 4 bases, with 6 bases between the two germline ends. Germline CDR1 reads SGHRS; CDR2 reads YFSETQ. CDR3 sequence reads: CASSLVPADTQYF. For the CDR3, the DNA is TGCGCCAGCAGCTTGGTCCCCGCAGATACGCAGTATTTT.

The chain has TRBV6-6 and TRBJ2-2; no definite D call. Germline V lookup: CDR1 MNHNY, CDR2 SVGAGI (reference sequence). The CDR3 extends over 12 amino acids. Trimming took 5 bases from V and 2 from J, leaving 3 bases between them. CDR3 residues: CASSVNTGELFF. CDR3 nucleotide sequence: TGTGCCAGCAGTGTAAACACCGGGGAGCTGTTTTTT.

This clone was recorded a few times. The chain uses TRBV5-4 and TRBJ1-2; 10 nucleotides agree with TRBD1. Germline CDR1 reads SGHNT; CDR2 reads YYREEE (reference sequence). This CDR3 contains 14 residues. Losses at the gene ends were 4 bases for V and 4 bases for J; bases not matched to a gene: 4. CDR3 nucleotide sequence: TGTGCCAGCAGCCCAGGACAGGGGGTCTATGGCTACACCTTC. This codes for CASSPGQGVYGYTF.

This clone occurred a few times. This rearrangement joins TRBV19 to TRBJ2-2; 14 bases are shared with TRBD2. Germline V gene data show CDR1 as LNHDA and CDR2 as SQIVND (reference sequence). The junction had 5 bases not matched to a gene; V was cut back by 9 bases and J by 5 bases. The CDR3 contains 15 residues. The CDR3 DNA reads as TGTGCCAGCACGGGACTAGCGGGAGCTACCGGGGAGCTGTTTTTT. Residues: CASTGLAGATGELFF.

This clone was picked up a small number of times. V and J are TRBV4-1 and TRBJ2-3; 10 positions match TRBD2. CDR1 and CDR2 (germline): MGHRA, YSYEKL. V was clipped by 0 bases and J by 5 bases; unmatched bases: 5. This CDR3 contains 16 residues. The CDR3 spells CASSQDRTSGQDTQYF. Written as DNA, the CDR3 is TGCGCCAGCAGCCAAGATAGGACTAGCGGACAAGATACGCAGTATTTT.

J is TRBJ1-3 and V is TRBV10-3; D is uncertain. CDR1 is ENHRY and CDR2 is SYGVKD in the germline V gene. V lost 6 bases and J 0 bases, leaving 12 bases between the germline ends. This CDR3 has 15 amino acids. CDR3 DNA sequence: TGTGCCATCAGGGGCCCAGTCAACTCTGGAAACACCATATATTTT. It translates to CAIRGPVNSGNTIYF.

A few counts support this clone. The rearrangement links TRBV6-1 to TRBJ2-7; 7 bases are shared with TRBD2. The length of the CDR3 is 15 residues. J lost 3 bases, V lost 4 bases, and 9 bases had no gene match. In germline, CDR1 is MNHNS, CDR2 SASEGT. The DNA of the CDR3 is TGTGCCAGCAGTGGCATGGGCGGGAGAAACTACGAGCAGTACTTC. Translated, it gives CASSGMGGRNYEQYF.

In this sample, this clone turned up a few times. The chain recombines TRBV30 with TRBJ2-2, with no clear D. Between the trimmed V and J ends, which lost 4 bases and 2 bases, there was a span of 5 bases. Germline CDR1 reads GTSNPN; CDR2 reads SVGIG (reference sequence). This CDR3 has 12 residues. CDR3 sequence (DNA): TGTGCCTGGACTCGTAACACCGGGGAGCTGTTTTTT. Translation gives CAWTRNTGELFF.

Only a few counts were recorded for this clone. The gene calls are TRBV30 and TRBJ1-2; a weak D match, TRBD1 (6 bases). Deletions cut 4 bases from V and 4 bases from J, with 16 bases between. Per the germline V gene, CDR1 is GTSNPN and CDR2 is SVGIG (reference sequence). The CDR3 has 14 amino acids. CDR3 residues: CAWTRTALVYGYTF. In DNA form, the CDR3 reads TGTGCCTGGACTAGGACAGCCTTAGTCTATGGCTACACCTTC.

This chain links TRBV28 with TRBJ2-7; no clear D. Between the trimmed V and J ends, which lost 2 bases and 5 bases, there was a span of 7 bases. The germline CDR1 and CDR2 sequences are MDHEN and SYDVKM. The CDR3 is made up of 12 amino acids. This CDR3 reads CASSLLRNEQYF. In DNA, the CDR3 is TGTGCCAGCAGTTTACTCAGGAACGAGCAGTACTTC.

A few counts support this clone. V is TRBV30 and J is TRBJ2-7; a weak D match, TRBD1 (5 bases). The V end was cut by 1 base, the J end by 7 bases, with 14 bases between. In germline, CDR1 is GTSNPN, CDR2 SVGIG (reference sequence). CDR3 size: 13 residues. The CDR3 region has the DNA TGTGCCTGGAGTGGACAGCTAGTCGGGGAGCAGTACTTC. This codes for CAWSGQLVGEQYF.

The chain carries TRBV5-6 and TRBJ2-1; TRBD2 matches 10 bases. After removal of 3 bases from V and 1 base from J, the junction contained 10 bases not matched to a gene. CDR3 length: 18 amino acids. Germline-derived CDR1 and CDR2 are SGHDT and YYEEEE. The CDR3 region is CASSSTLFSGGSYNEQFF. The CDR3 region has the DNA TGTGCCAGCAGCTCCACACTGTTTAGCGGGGGGTCCTACAATGAGCAGTTCTTC.

The V gene is TRBV23-1, the J gene TRBJ2-7; no clear D. TRBV23-1 counts as an open reading frame of uncertain function. V dropped 7 bases and J dropped 2 bases, with 12 bases sitting between them. This CDR3 is 13 amino acids long. CDR3 nucleotide sequence: TGCGCCAGCACCCGGCCAGGCCCCTACGAGCAGTACTTC. It is translated as CASTRPGPYEQYF.

This clone has a handful of counts. CDR3 protein: CASSVDGKSSETQYF. CDR3 DNA sequence: TGTGCCAGCAGCGTAGATGGCAAGTCTTCAGAGACCCAGTACTTC. J is TRBJ2-5 and V is TRBV9, with D unclear. Germline V lookup: CDR1 SGDLS, CDR2 YYNGEE. There are 15 residues in the CDR3. The V end lost 0 bases, the J end lost 4 bases, and 13 bases lay between the germline ends.

This clone was seen a few times. The chain couples TRBV25-1 to TRBJ2-3; maybe TRBD1 (6 bases). The V gene's germline CDR1 is MGHDK and CDR2 SYGVNS. Trimming removed 6 bases at V and 1 base at J, with 14 bases between. This CDR3 comprises 15 residues. The CDR3: CASSQEGQRTDTQYF. CDR3 in DNA: TGTGCCAGCAGCCAAGAGGGACAACGCACAGATACGCAGTATTTT.

This clone showed up just a few times. J is TRBJ1-5 and V is TRBV30, with D possibly being TRBD1 (6 bases). With 4 bases removed from V and 1 base from J, the gap between germline ends came to 8 bases. The CDR3 extends over 13 amino acids. Germline-derived CDR1 and CDR2 are GTSNPN and SVGIG (reference sequence). Here the CDR3 DNA reads TGTGCCTGGAATAGGGGGAGCAATCAGCCCCAGCATTTT. Amino acids: CAWNRGSNQPQHF.

This clone was counted only a few times. V usage is TRBV29-1 and J usage is TRBJ1-1; 12 nucleotides align to TRBD1. Germline V lookup: CDR1 SQVTM, CDR2 ANQGSEA. The CDR3 is 17 residues long. V gave up 6 bases and J gave up 3 bases; unmatched junction bases: 14. CDR3 sequence reads: CSVYPLGQGAADTEAFF. In DNA form, the CDR3 reads TGCAGCGTCTACCCGCTGGGACAGGGGGCGGCCGACACTGAAGCTTTCTTT.

A few counts support this clone. This chain links TRBV29-1 with TRBJ2-5; D perhaps matches TRBD2 (5 bases). The V end lost 4 bases, the J end lost 5 bases, and 8 bases lay between the germline ends. CDR3 length equals 11 residues. Germline CDR1 is SQVTM and CDR2 is ANQGSEA. CDR3 amino acids: CSVAPGETQYF. The CDR3, as DNA: TGCAGCGTTGCCCCGGGGGAGACCCAGTACTTC.